These 21 T cell receptor beta chains were sequenced from one sample in a study of T cell responses to AZD1222 COVID-19 vaccine (dated by TCRdb to 2020 to 2022). The library was made by the immunoSEQ multiplex PCR assay. The table was pulled from immuneACCESS by TCRdb, which kept in-frame rearrangements only. Such tables lose some clones; where checked, under half of the loss comes from unresolved V genes, and the rest has no known cause. The sample has approximately 150,000 clones on record, around 84% of them singletons. The top ten clones comprise approximately 5.4% of the sample. In the paper's terms, the time point label means: about 28 days (+/-7) after the second vaccine dose. Source: peripheral blood, taken 28 days after the second AZD1222 dose. The source is an adult who received the AZD1222 COVID-19 vaccine.

A single count supports this clone. This chain uses TRBV6-5 with TRBJ1-1; D might be TRBD1 (6 bases). V lost 7 bases to trimming and J lost 0 bases, with 12 bases between them. Germline loops: CDR1 MNHEY, CDR2 SVGAGI. The CDR3 extends over 14 amino acids. CDR3 region: CASNRGAMNTEAFF. CDR3 nucleotides: TGTGCCAGCAATCGGGGGGCCATGAACACTGAAGCTTTCTTT.

This sequence joins TRBV9 and TRBJ1-2; D is ambiguous. This CDR3 comprises 17 residues. Germline lookup yields CDR1 SGDLS and CDR2 YYNGEE. V lost 4 bases to trimming and J lost 7 bases, with 26 bases between them. The CDR3 loop reads CASSHRREGYDGFGYTF. The DNA for the CDR3 is TGTGCCAGCAGCCACCGGAGGGAAGGGTACGATGGTTTTGGCTACACCTTC. The variable domain in full, completed from reference TRBV9 and TRBJ1-2, reads DSGVTQTPKHLITATGQRVTLRCSPRSGDLSVYWYQQSLDQGLQFLIQYYNGEERAKGNILERFSAQQFPDLHSELNLSSLELGDSALYFCASSHRREGYDGFGYTFGSGTRLTVV.

Here the CDR3 DNA reads TGTGCCAGCAGCCAAGGTACAGGGAGTGAAGCTTTCTTT. It is translated as CASSQGTGSEAFF. This chain connects TRBV3-1 (or the pseudogene TRBV3-2) to TRBJ1-1; tentatively, D is TRBD1 (6 bases). The CDR3 covers 13 residues. The V gene's germline CDR1 is LGHDT and CDR2 YNNKEL (reference sequence). V dropped 1 base and J dropped 7 bases, with 10 bases sitting between them.

This chain connects TRBV3-1 (or the pseudogene TRBV3-2) to TRBJ1-2; maybe TRBD1 (5 bases). V lost 3 bases to trimming and J lost 1 base, with 12 bases between them. The CDR3 extends over 15 amino acids. Germline V gives CDR1 LGHDT, CDR2 YNNKEL (reference sequence). The CDR3 is CASSHTGTDNYGYTF. The CDR3 coding sequence is TGTGCCAGCAGCCATACCGGGACTGATAACTATGGCTACACCTTC.

The V and J genes are TRBV7-9 and TRBJ1-6; D not resolved. The CDR3 extends over 16 amino acids. The V gene lost 10 bases and the J gene lost 6 bases, with 22 bases spanning the gap. CDR1 and CDR2 (germline): SEHNR, FQNEAQ (reference sequence). For the CDR3, the DNA is TGTGCCACTTTAGGAAGTGATCGAGGCCGTAATTCACCCCTCCACTTT. It specifies CATLGSDRGRNSPLHF.

The CDR3 loop is CSVLGTSGFWTDTQYF. CDR3 DNA: TGCAGCGTTCTTGGGACCTCGGGGTTCTGGACAGATACGCAGTATTTT. The V call is TRBV29-1, the J call TRBJ2-3; D may correspond to TRBD1 or TRBD2 (5 bases each). V gave up 5 bases and J gave up 3 bases, with 21 bases separating them. The CDR3 extends over 16 amino acids. Germline V gene sequence: CDR1 SQVTM, CDR2 ANQGSEA.

The chain links TRBV19 to TRBJ1-3, with D uncertain. Between the trimmed V and J ends, which lost 8 bases and 0 bases, there was a span of 11 bases. This CDR3 spans 14 amino acids. Germline CDR1 and CDR2: LNHDA and SQIVND (reference sequence). This chain's CDR3 is CASVRTVSGNTIYF. DNA for the CDR3: TGTGCCAGTGTCAGAACAGTCTCTGGAAACACCATATATTTT.

The V and J genes are TRBV27 and TRBJ1-5; D gene uncertain. This CDR3 contains 13 residues. V gave up 4 bases and J gave up 0 bases, with 4 bases separating them. Germline lookup yields CDR1 MNHEY and CDR2 SMNVEV (reference sequence). Here the CDR3 DNA reads TGTGCCAGCAGTTGGGATAGCAATCAGCCCCAGCATTTT. Its translation is CASSWDSNQPQHF.

The chain joins TRBV6-5 to TRBJ2-3, with D unresolved. This CDR3 spans 14 amino acids. Germline assignment: CDR1 MNHEY and CDR2 SVGAGI. V gave up 0 bases and J gave up 1 base, with 5 bases separating them. CDR3 nucleotide sequence: TGTGCCAGCAGTTACTCTTTGGGCACAGATACGCAGTATTTT. Translated: CASSYSLGTDTQYF.

The chain is built from TRBV29-1 and TRBJ1-1; no clear D gene. Trimming stripped 8 bases from V and 0 bases from J, with 7 bases between. The V gene's germline CDR1 is SQVTM and CDR2 ANQGSEA. The CDR3 has 11 residues. CDR3 DNA sequence: TGCAGCATCCCGATGAACACTGAAGCTTTCTTT. Translated, it gives CSIPMNTEAFF. The variable domain in full, completed from reference TRBV29-1 and TRBJ1-1, reads SAVISQKPSRDICQRGTSLTIQCQVDSQVTMMFWYRQQPGQSLTLIATANQGSEATYESGFVIDKFPISRPNLTFSTLTVSNMSPEDSSIYLCSIPMNTEAFFGQGTRLTVV.

The chain uses TRBV5-8 and TRBJ1-6; 7 bases fit TRBD1. Per germline, CDR1 SGHTS and CDR2 YDEGEE. CDR3 length: 16 residues. The ends lost 1 base at V and 4 bases at J; junction bases unmatched: 5. The CDR3 coding sequence is TGTGCCAGCAGCTTGCGACAGGGAGGTTATAATTCACCCCTCCACTTT. It codes for CASSLRQGGYNSPLHF.

This clone has just one count. This sequence joins TRBV5-6 and TRBJ1-5; 8 positions agree with TRBD1. After removal of 3 bases from V and 11 bases from J, the junction contained 7 bases not matched to a gene. Germline loops: CDR1 SGHDT, CDR2 YYEEEE. The CDR3 has 13 residues. For the CDR3, the DNA is TGTGCCAGCAGCTCTACCGACAGGGGCGCCCAGCATTTT. This encodes CASSSTDRGAQHF.

The chain joins TRBV7-2 to TRBJ2-1; the D gene is possibly TRBD2 (5 bases). Germline V CDR1 and CDR2: SGHTA, FQGNSA. Trimming took off 2 bases at V and 4 bases at J, with 12 bases between the two ends. The CDR3 runs to 15 residues. The CDR3 is CASSLQAGGYNEQFF. In DNA form, the CDR3 reads TGTGCCAGCAGCTTACAGGCGGGCGGGTACAATGAGCAGTTCTTC.

This chain uses TRBV2 with TRBJ2-1, with TRBD2 matching 10 bases. J gave up 8 bases and V 8 bases, and 6 bases lay outside the gene matches. The CDR3 consists of 13 residues. CDR1 and CDR2 (germline): SNHLY, FYNNEI. The CDR3 DNA reads as TGTGCCAGCTCTAGCGGGAGTGAAGATGAGCAGTTCTTC. Translating it yields CASSSGSEDEQFF.

CDR3 residues: CASSPSLDRGDGYTF. The CDR3 region has the DNA TGTGCCAGCTCACCCTCTTTGGACAGGGGGGATGGCTACACCTTC. This rearrangement joins TRBV18 to TRBJ1-2; TRBD1 aligns across 10 bases. CDR1 is KGHSH, CDR2 LQKENI, per germline. With V trimmed by 3 bases and J by 6 bases, 7 bases remained unmatched. The length of the CDR3 is 15 residues.

This chain links TRBV7-9 with TRBJ1-1, with 8 positions matching TRBD1. The CDR3 sequence is 18 residues long. CDR1 is SEHNR, CDR2 FQNEAQ, per germline (reference sequence). The V gene end was trimmed by 5 bases and the J gene end by 1 base; junction bases not matched to a gene: 15. The CDR3 sequence: CASSGSGRQGLRNTEAFF. The CDR3 DNA reads as TGTGCCAGCAGCGGAAGTGGTAGACAGGGGCTGAGGAACACTGAAGCTTTCTTT. Full variable domain (rest looked up from reference TRBV7-9 and TRBJ1-1): DTGVSQNPRHKITKRGQNVTFRCDPISEHNRLYWYRQTLGQGPEFLTYFQNEAQLEKSRLLSDRFSAERPKGSFSTLEIQRTEQGDSAMYLCASSGSGRQGLRNTEAFFGQGTRLTVV.

The sample holds a few counts of this clone. The rearrangement links TRBV12-3 or TRBV12-4 to TRBJ1-2; D ambiguous. The CDR3 is made up of 12 amino acids. Trimming took off 3 bases at V and 5 bases at J, with 7 bases between the two ends. CDR3: CASSLITYGYTF. The CDR3 coding sequence is TGTGCCAGCAGTTTGATCACTTATGGCTACACCTTC.

This rearrangement joins TRBV28 to TRBJ2-7; D might be TRBD2 (6 bases). The germline gives CDR1 MDHEN, CDR2 SYDVKM. Trimming left V 7 bases short and J 2 bases short, with 18 bases between. This CDR3 region has 15 residues. The chain's CDR3 is CASNQVGGAAYEQYF. The CDR3 DNA reads as TGTGCCAGCAACCAGGTCGGAGGGGCTGCCTACGAGCAGTACTTC.

This chain connects TRBV5-8 to TRBJ2-7; D is unclear. The V gene lost 3 bases and the J gene lost 2 bases, with 3 bases spanning the gap. The CDR3 is 11 residues long. From germline, CDR1 is SGHTS and CDR2 YDEGEE. The CDR3 bases are TGTGCCAGCAGCTCCCCCTACGAGCAGTACTTC. Translation gives CASSSPYEQYF.

The V and J genes are TRBV5-6 and TRBJ2-1; no reliable D call. Between the trimmed V and J ends, which lost 6 bases and 3 bases, there was a span of 10 bases. There are 13 residues in the CDR3. CDR1 is SGHDT, CDR2 YYEEEE, per germline. CDR3 in DNA: TGTGCCAGCATTCGCCGGCACTACAATGAGCAGTTCTTC. It is translated as CASIRRHYNEQFF.

The V and J genes are TRBV7-9 and TRBJ1-4; unclear D gene. Germline lookup yields CDR1 SEHNR and CDR2 FQNEAQ (reference sequence). Trimming removed 6 bases from V and 6 bases from J, with 11 bases in between. The CDR3 has 13 amino acids. CDR3 sequence: CASSPTGYEKLFF. The DNA for the CDR3 is TGTGCCAGCAGTCCCACGGGGTATGAAAAACTGTTTTTT.